Here is one T cell receptor beta chain with its context. The CDR3 covers 14 residues. V gave up 10 bases and J gave up 5 bases, with 17 bases separating them. From germline, CDR1 is SNHLY and CDR2 FYNNEI. The data derive from a study of blood T cell repertoires in COVID-19. Here immunoSEQ multiplex PCR was the method, and the copy in TCRdb shows in-frame clones only, minus some. Of fewer than 400,000 clones in the sample, 85% to 95% were seen once. The specimen sequenced was PBMCs or T cells enriched from blood (not recorded which). The V and J genes are TRBV2 and TRBJ2-2; D possibly corresponds to TRBD2 (5 bases). The TCR comes from a woman in her 30s who had been exposed to COVID-19. The CDR3 bases are TGTGCCACCATCTCCTCCGGGGTAACCGGGGAGCTGTTTTTT. It yields the protein CATISSGVTGELFF.